The T cell receptor beta chain under discussion was sequenced for a study of T-cell reconstitution after alpha-beta-depleted transplantation in children. Notes on the study in general: Several hundred expanded graft clones reportedly supplied alpha-beta T cells about two months after transplant. Newly produced T cells mostly accounted for T-cell counts and diversity one year post-transplant.

As concerns this clonotype: Its antigen is unidentified.

Researchers prepared the TCRbeta library using unique molecular identifiers, the study reports. Each CDR3 protein is one row after TCRdb ran MiXCR on the PCR reads. The sample consists of a few hundred thousand distinct CDR3 sequences, about 24% of them appearing once. Sequenced material: PBMCs, mostly from graft donor cells, taken 360 days after TCRalphabeta/CD19-depleted stem cell transplant. The receptor's source is a female patient aged 2-9 years who had a stem cell transplant for congenital amegakaryocytic thrombocytopenia, so the T cells may come from the graft donor.

DNA of the CDR3: TGCGCCAGCGGCAGGGTTTCCTACGAGCAGTACTTC. The encoded protein is CASGRVSYEQYF. V and J are TRBV5-1 and TRBJ2-7, with D tentatively TRBD1 (5 bases). Trimming cost V 7 bases and J 1 base, with 9 bases left between them. The CDR3 loop spans 12 amino acids. Germline lookup yields CDR1 SGHRS and CDR2 YFSETQ.